This T cell receptor (beta chain) was profiled in a study of blood T cell repertoires in COVID-19 (dated by TCRdb to the early 2020s). As for the study more broadly: The collaborator samples originated in the United States, Italy and Spain and spanned the acute and convalescent phases of COVID-19. The material from the prospective study consisted of cDNA or gDNA derived from T cells, B-cell-depleted T cells, or PBMCs. The dataset comprised deeply sampled blood TCRbeta repertoires from subjects exposed to, actively infected with, or recovered from COVID-19. Nearly every sample came with metadata listing a de-identified subject ID, COVID-19 status, age in years and sex. Samples were obtained from the ongoing ImmuneRACE study (first 160 participants) and from about 1,300 subjects provided by 6 global collaborators. Where available, HLA class I and class II types were taken from metadata supplied by the sample provider and were not determined by assay-based typing. A freely available public database, intended as a resource for researchers studying the immune response to SARS-CoV-2, is where the repertoires were released.

A word on this clone: Its antigen is not yet known. Per-base quality was not reported, and no clone a single base away is much larger than it.

Participants in the prospective study were aged about 18 to 95 years, lived in under 30 United States geographic areas, and enrolled through a virtual design. In the prospective study, cohorts were assigned on the basis of participant-reported clinical history obtained from a screening survey and a study questionnaire. In the prospective study, mobile phlebotomists collected whole blood, serum and a nasopharyngeal or oropharyngeal swab from each participant. Additional blood draws and questionnaires over an approximately two-month period could optionally be provided by prospective study participants. Blood samples from the prospective study were shipped frozen or at room temperature prior to DNA extraction. The immunoSEQ Assay, a bias-controlled multiplex PCR, was used to amplify TCRbeta CDR3 regions from genomic DNA. Per the authors' processing: Nucleated cell counts per sample were estimated from amplification of reference gene primers within the assay. To quantify the absolute abundance of each unique TCRbeta CDR3 rearrangement, sequence reads were collapsed and filtered. Productive Simpson clonality was computed per sample as the square root of Simpson's diversity index over productive rearrangements. TCRdb stores this immuneACCESS table with in-frame sequences only. Part of the clones is absent; in the studies checked, under half of the shortfall reflects unresolved V genes, and no reason is known for the rest. V and J calls and clone size come straight from that table; D and trimming were deduced from the DNA. In all, the sample holds under 500,000 clones, and around nine tenths of those were seen once. The ten largest clones take up roughly 1.9% of the sample.

Here V drops 8 bases and J drops 0 bases, and the junction holds 2 bases not matched to any gene. Based on the germline V gene, the CDR1 and CDR2 sequences are MDHEN and SYDVKM. Taken from cysteine to phenylalanine, the CDR3 has 14 residues. Only the CDR3 part of the read is kept: 42 bases, read in frame from the first base. Points the paper makes about the study in general: The quantity of clinical and demographic metadata differed by source and by participant and was supplied without curation.

This sequence uses TRBV28 and TRBJ2-2; 8 middle bases align to TRBD2. Sequencing was performed on PBMCs or T cells enriched from blood (not recorded which). This TCR was sampled from a woman aged 18-29 years with acute COVID-19. The CDR3 reads as follows: CASLAGANTGELFF. The DNA sequence is as follows: TGTGCCAGCCTAGCGGGCGCGAACACCGGGGAGCTGTTTTTT. The CDR3, completed at both ends by the reference TRBV28 and TRBJ2-2 genes, gives the full variable domain DVKVTQSSRYLVKRTGEKVFLECVQDMDHENMFWYRQDPGLGLRLIYFSYDVKMKEKGDIPEGYSVSREKKERFSLILESASTNQTSMYLCASLAGANTGELFFGEGSRLTVL.